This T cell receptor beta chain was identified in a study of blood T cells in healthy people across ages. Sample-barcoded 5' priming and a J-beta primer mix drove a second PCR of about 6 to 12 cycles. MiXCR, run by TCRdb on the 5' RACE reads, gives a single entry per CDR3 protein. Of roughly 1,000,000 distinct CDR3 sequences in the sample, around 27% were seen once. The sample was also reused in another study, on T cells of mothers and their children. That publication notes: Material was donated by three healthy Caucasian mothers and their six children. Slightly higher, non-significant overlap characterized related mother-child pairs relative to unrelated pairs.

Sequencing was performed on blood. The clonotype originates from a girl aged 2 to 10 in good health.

This chain's CDR3 is CASSQDPLAGVEYEQYF. In DNA form, the CDR3 reads TGCGCCAGCAGCCAAGATCCCCTAGCGGGAGTTGAATACGAGCAGTACTTC. The chain has TRBV4-1 and TRBJ2-5, with 10 bases matching TRBD2. TRBJ2-7 matches the DNA end more closely, so the J call is doubtful. CDR1 is MGHRA and CDR2 is YSYEKL in the germline V gene. The CDR3 is 17 amino acids.